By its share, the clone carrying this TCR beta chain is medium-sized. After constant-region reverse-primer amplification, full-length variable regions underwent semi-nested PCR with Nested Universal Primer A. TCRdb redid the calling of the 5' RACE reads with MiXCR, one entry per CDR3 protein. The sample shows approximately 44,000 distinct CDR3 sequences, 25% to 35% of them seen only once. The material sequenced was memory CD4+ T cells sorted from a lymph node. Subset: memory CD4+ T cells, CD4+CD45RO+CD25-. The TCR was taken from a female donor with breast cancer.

The CDR3 DNA is TGTGCCAGCAGCTTAGATCCGACTAGCGGGAATGAGCAGTTCTTC. Translated, it gives CASSLDPTSGNEQFF. The V call is TRBV11-3, the J call TRBJ2-1, with TRBD2 identical over 10 bases. Trimming at V came to 0 bases and at J to 7 bases, leaving 3 bases not matched to a gene. This CDR3 comprises 15 residues. Germline-derived CDR1 and CDR2 are SGHNT and YENEEA. Together with reference TRBV11-3 and TRBJ2-1, the CDR3 gives the full variable domain: EAGVVQSPRYKIIEKKQPVAFWCNPISGHNTLYWYLQNLGQGPELLIRYENEEAVDDSQLPKDRFSAERLKGVDSTLKIQPAELGDSAVYLCASSLDPTSGNEQFFGPGTRLTVL.